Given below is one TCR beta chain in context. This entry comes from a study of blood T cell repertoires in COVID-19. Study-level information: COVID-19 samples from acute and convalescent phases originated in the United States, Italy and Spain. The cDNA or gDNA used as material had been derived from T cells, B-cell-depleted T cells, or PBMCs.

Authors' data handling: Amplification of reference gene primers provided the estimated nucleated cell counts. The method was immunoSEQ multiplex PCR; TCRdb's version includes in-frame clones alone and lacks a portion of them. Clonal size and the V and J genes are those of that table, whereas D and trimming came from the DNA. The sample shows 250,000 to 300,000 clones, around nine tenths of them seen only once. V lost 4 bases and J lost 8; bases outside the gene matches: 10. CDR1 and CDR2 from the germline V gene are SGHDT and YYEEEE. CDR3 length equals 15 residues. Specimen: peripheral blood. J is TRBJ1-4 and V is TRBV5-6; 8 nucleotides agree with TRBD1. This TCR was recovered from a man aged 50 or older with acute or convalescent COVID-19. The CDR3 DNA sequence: TGTGCCAGCAGCCTAGACTACAGGGGGAACGAAAAACTGTTTTTT. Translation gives CASSLDYRGNEKLFF.